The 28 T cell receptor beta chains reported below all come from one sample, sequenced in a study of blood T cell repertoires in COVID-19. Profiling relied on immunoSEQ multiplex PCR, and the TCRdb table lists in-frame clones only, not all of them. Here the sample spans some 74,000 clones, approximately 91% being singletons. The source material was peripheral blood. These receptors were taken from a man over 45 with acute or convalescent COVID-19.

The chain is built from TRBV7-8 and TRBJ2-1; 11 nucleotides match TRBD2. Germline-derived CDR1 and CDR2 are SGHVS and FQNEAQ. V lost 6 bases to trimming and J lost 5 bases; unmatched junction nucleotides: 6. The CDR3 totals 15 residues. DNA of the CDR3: TGTGCCAGCAGTCCTCTAGCGGGGGGCAACAATGAGCAGTTCTTC. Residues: CASSPLAGGNNEQFF.

The CDR3 DNA follows: TGTGCCAGCACCCGAGGAGGGGAGCAGTACTTC. It codes for CASTRGGEQYF. This chain uses TRBV7-9 with TRBJ2-7, with TRBD2 as a possible D gene (6 bases). The ends were cut back, 7 bases at V and 7 bases at J, with 11 bases in the middle. The CDR3 consists of 11 residues. CDR1 is SEHNR, CDR2 FQNEAQ, per germline (reference sequence).

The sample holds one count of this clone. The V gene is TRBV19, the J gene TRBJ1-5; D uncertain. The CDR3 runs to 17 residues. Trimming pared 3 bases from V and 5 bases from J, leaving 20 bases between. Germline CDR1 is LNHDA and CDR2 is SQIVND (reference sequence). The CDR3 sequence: CASSMASGILPDQPQHF. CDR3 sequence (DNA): TGTGCCAGTAGTATGGCATCGGGGATTCTTCCAGATCAGCCCCAGCATTTT.

The DNA for the CDR3 is TGTGCCACCCTACAGGGGATGAACACTGAAGCTTTCTTT. Translation: CATLQGMNTEAFF. The chain has TRBV6-5 and TRBJ1-1; 7 bases are a match to TRBD1. This CDR3 comprises 13 residues. CDR1 and CDR2 (germline): MNHEY, SVGAGI. V lost 10 bases to trimming and J lost 0 bases; unmatched junction nucleotides: 5.

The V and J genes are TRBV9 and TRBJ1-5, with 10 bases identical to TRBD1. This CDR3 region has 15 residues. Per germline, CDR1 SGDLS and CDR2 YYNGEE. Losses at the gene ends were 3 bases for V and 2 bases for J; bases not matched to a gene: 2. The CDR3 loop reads CASSGGTGGNQPQHF. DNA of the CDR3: TGTGCCAGCAGCGGGGGGACAGGGGGCAATCAGCCCCAGCATTTT. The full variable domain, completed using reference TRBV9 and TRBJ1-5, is DSGVTQTPKHLITATGQRVTLRCSPRSGDLSVYWYQQSLDQGLQFLIQYYNGEERAKGNILERFSAQQFPDLHSELNLSSLELGDSALYFCASSGGTGGNQPQHFGDGTRLSIL.

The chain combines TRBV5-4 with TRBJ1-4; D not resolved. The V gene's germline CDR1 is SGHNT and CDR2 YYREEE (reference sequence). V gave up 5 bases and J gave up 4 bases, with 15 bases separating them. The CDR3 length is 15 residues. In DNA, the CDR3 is TGTGCCAGCAGAAACTGGTCGGGGATTAATGAAAAACTGTTTTTT. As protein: CASRNWSGINEKLFF.

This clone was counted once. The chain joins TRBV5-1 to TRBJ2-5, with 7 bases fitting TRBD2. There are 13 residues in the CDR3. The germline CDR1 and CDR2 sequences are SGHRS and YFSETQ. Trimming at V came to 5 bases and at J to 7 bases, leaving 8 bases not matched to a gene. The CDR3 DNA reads TGCGCCAGCAGGGCGGGGGTCACTTGGACCCAGTACTTC. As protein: CASRAGVTWTQYF.

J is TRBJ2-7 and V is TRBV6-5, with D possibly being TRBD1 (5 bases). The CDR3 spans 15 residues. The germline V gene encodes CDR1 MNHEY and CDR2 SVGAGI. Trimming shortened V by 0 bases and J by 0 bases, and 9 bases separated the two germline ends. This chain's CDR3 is CASSYSGAYSYEQYF. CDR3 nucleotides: TGTGCCAGCAGTTACTCTGGGGCCTACTCCTACGAGCAGTACTTC.

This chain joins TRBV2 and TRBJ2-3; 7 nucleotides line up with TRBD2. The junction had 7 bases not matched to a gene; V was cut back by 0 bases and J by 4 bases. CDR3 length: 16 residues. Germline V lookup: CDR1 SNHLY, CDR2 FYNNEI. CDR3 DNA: TGTGCCAGCAGTGAAGCGCAGTTTGGGGGGGCAGATACGCAGTATTTT. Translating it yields CASSEAQFGGADTQYF.

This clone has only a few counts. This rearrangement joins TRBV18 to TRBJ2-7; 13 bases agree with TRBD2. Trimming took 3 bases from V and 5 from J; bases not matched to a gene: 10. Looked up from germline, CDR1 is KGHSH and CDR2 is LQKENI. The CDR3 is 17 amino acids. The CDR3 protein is CASSPPSRLAGGHEQYF. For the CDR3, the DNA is TGTGCCAGCTCACCGCCCTCCAGACTAGCGGGGGGCCACGAGCAGTACTTC.

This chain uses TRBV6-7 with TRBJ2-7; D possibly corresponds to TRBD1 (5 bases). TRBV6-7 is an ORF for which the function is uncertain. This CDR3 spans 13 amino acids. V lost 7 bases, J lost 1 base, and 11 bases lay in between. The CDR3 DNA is TGTGCCAGCACCCCAGGGAATTCCTACGAGCAGTACTTC. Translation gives CASTPGNSYEQYF.

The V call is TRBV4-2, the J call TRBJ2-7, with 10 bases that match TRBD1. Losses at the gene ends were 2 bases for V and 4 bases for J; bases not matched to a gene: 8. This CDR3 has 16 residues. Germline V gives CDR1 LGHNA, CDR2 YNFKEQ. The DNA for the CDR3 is TGTGCCAGCAGCCAACCCTTGAGACAGGGGGCATACGAGCAGTACTTC. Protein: CASSQPLRQGAYEQYF.

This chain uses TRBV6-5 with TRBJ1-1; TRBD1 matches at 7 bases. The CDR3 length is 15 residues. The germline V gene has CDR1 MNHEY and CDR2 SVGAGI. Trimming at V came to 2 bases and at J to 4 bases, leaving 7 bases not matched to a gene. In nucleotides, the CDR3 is TGTGCCAGCAGTTACCAGGGCAGGGGGACCACTGAAGCTTTCTTT. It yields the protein CASSYQGRGTTEAFF.

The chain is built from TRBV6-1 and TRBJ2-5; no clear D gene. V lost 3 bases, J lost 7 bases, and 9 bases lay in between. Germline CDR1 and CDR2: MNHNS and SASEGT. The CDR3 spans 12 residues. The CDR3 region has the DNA TGTGCCAGCAGTGACGTCGGTAGGACCCAGTACTTC. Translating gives CASSDVGRTQYF.

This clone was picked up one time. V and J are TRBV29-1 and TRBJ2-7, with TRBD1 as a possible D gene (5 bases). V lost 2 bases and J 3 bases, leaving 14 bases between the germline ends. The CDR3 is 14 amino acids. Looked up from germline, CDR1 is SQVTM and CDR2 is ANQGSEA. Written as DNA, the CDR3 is TGCAGCGTTGAATTAGGGCAGGGCGGCTACGAGCAGTACTTC. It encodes CSVELGQGGYEQYF.

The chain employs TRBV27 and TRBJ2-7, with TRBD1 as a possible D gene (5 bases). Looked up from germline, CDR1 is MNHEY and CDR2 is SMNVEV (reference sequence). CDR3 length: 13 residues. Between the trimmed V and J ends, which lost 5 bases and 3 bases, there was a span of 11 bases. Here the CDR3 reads CASSRRQGYEQYF. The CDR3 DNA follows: TGTGCCAGCAGTAGAAGGCAGGGCTACGAGCAGTACTTC.

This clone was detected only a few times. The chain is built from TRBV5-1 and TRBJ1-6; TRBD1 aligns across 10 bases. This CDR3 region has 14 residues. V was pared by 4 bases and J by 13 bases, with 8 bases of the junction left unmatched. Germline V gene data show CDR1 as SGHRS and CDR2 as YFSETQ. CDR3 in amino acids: CASSQRDRGRPLHF. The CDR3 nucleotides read TGCGCCAGCAGCCAAAGGGACAGGGGACGTCCCCTCCACTTT. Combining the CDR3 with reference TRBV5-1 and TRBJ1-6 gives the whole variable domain KAGVTQTPRYLIKTRGQQVTLSCSPISGHRSVSWYQQTPGQGLQFLFEYFSETQRNKGNFPGRFSGRQFSNSRSEMNVSTLELGDSALYLCASSQRDRGRPLHFGNGTRLTVT.

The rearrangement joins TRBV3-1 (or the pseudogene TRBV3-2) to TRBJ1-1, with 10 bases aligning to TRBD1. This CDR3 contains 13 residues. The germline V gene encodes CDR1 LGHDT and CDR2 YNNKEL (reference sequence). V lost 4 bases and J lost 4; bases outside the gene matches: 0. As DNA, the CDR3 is TGTGCCAGCAGCCGACAGGGGGCCACTGAAGCTTTCTTT. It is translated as CASSRQGATEAFF.

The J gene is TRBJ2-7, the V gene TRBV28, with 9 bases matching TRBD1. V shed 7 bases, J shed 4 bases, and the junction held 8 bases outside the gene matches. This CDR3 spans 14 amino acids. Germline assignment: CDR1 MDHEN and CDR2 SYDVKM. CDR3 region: CASNTQGAGYEQYF. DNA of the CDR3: TGTGCCAGCAACACACAGGGGGCGGGGTACGAGCAGTACTTC.

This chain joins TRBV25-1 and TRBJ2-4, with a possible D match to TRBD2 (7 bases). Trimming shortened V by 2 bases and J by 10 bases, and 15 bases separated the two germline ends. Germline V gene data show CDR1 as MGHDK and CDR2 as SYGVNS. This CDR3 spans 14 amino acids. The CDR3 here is CASSEGGGRNIQYF. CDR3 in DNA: TGTGCCAGCAGTGAAGGGGGGGGCCGGAATATTCAGTACTTC.

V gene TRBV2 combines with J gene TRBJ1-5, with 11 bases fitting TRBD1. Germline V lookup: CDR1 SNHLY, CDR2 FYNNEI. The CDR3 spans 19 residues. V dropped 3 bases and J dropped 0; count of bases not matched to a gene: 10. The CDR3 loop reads CASSDLGQGADDSNQPQHF. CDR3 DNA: TGTGCCAGCAGTGACCTCGGACAGGGGGCGGATGATAGCAATCAGCCCCAGCATTTT.

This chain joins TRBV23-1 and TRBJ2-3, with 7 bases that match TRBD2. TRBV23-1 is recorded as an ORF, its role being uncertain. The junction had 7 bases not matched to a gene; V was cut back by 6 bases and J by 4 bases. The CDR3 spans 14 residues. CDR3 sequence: CASSLFRGADTQYF. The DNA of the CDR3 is TGCGCCAGCAGCCTCTTCCGGGGGGCAGATACGCAGTATTTT.

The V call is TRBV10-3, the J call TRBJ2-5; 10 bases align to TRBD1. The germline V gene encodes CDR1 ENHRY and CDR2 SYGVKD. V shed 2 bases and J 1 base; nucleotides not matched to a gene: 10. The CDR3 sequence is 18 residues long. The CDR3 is CAISERGDRGQVQETQYF. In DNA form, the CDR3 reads TGTGCCATCAGTGAGAGGGGGGACAGGGGACAGGTCCAAGAGACCCAGTACTTC.

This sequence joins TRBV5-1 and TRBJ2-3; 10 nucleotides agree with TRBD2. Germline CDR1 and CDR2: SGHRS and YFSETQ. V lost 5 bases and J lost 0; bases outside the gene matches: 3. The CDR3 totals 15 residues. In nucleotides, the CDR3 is TGCGCCAGCAGTAGCGGGGGGACCAGCACAGATACGCAGTATTTT. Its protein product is CASSSGGTSTDTQYF.

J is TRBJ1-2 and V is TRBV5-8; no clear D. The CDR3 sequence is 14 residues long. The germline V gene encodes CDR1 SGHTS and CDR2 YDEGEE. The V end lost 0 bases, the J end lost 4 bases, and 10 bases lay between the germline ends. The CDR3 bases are TGTGCCAGCAGCTTGGGTCAGGTTTTCTATGGCTACACCTTC. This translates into CASSLGQVFYGYTF.

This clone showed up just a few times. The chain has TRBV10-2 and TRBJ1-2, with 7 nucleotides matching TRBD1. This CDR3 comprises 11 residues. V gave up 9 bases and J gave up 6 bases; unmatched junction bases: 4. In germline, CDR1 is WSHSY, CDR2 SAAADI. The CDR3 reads CASRQGDGYTF. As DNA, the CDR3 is TGCGCCAGTCGACAGGGCGATGGCTACACCTTC.

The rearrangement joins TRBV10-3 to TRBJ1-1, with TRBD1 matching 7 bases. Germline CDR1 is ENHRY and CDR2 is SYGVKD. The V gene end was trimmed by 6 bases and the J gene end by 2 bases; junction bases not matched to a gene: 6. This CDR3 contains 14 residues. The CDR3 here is CAIRSTGDNTEAFF. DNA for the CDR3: TGTGCCATCAGGTCTACAGGGGACAACACTGAAGCTTTCTTT.

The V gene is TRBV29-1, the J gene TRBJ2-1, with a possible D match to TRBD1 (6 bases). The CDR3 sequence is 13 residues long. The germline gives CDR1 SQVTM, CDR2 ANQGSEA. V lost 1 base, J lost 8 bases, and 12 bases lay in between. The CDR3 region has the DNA TGCAGCGTTGAAGGGGGACAAGTCCATGAGCAGTTCTTC. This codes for CSVEGGQVHEQFF.